The 29 T cell receptor beta chains listed next were all sequenced from one sample in a study of cytomegalovirus exposure and HLA in healthy donors. Primers: 60 Vbeta forward and 13 Jbeta reverse. Sequenced by immunoSEQ multiplex PCR; TCRdb stores in-frame clones only, minus some. Of fewer than 200,000 clones detected, approximately 84% appear once; the ten largest clones hold approximately 0.23%. Material for sequencing was PBMCs. All receptors derive from a girl less than two years old in good health and CMV-seronegative.

The gene calls are TRBV5-4 and TRBJ2-3; tentatively, D is TRBD1 (5 bases). This CDR3 contains 12 residues. CDR1 and CDR2 from the germline V gene are SGHNT and YYREEE (reference sequence). The V gene lost 7 bases and the J gene lost 2 bases, with 8 bases spanning the gap. CDR3 nucleotides: TGTGCCAGCGGGGCCCCCACAGATACGCAGTATTTT. This sequence encodes CASGAPTDTQYF. Full variable domain (rest looked up from reference TRBV5-4 and TRBJ2-3): ETGVTQSPTHLIKTRGQQVTLRCSSQSGHNTVSWYQQALGQGPQFIFQYYREEENGRGNFPPRFSGLQFPNYSSELNVNALELDDSALYLCASGAPTDTQYFGPGTRLTVL.

The CDR3 DNA reads TGTGCCAGCAGTGATGCGGGGGGCTACACCTTC. This codes for CASSDAGGYTF. The rearrangement joins TRBV2 to TRBJ1-2; D uncertain. V was pared by 3 bases and J by 8 bases, with 7 bases between. This CDR3 has 11 amino acids. CDR1 is SNHLY and CDR2 is FYNNEI in the germline V gene.

This chain connects TRBV5-1 to TRBJ2-1, with 8 bases fitting TRBD2. The CDR3 is 15 amino acids. V lost 4 bases and J lost 4; bases outside the gene matches: 7. From germline, CDR1 is SGHRS and CDR2 YFSETQ. CDR3 protein: CASSPLSGGYNEQFF. In nucleotides, the CDR3 is TGCGCCAGCAGCCCCCTCTCGGGGGGGTACAATGAGCAGTTCTTC.

On this clone: At one boundary the junction diverges from the germline segment, which might be a read error. This chain links TRBV5-4 with TRBJ1-1, with D unresolved. CDR3 length: 18 residues. CDR1 and CDR2 (germline): SGHNT, YYREEE (reference sequence). The CDR3 region is CASSLPTYRRPREAEAFF. DNA for the CDR3: TGTGCCAGCAGCTTGCCCACCTATAGGCGGCCCCGAGAAGCTGAGGCTTTCTTT.

The chain is built from TRBV7-8 and TRBJ2-7; maybe TRBD1 (5 bases). V was cut by 0 bases and J by 4 bases, with 13 bases left in between. This CDR3 is 15 amino acids long. The germline gives CDR1 SGHVS, CDR2 FQNEAQ. This chain's CDR3 is CASSLARVNPYEQYF. The CDR3 DNA is TGTGCCAGCAGCTTAGCCAGGGTCAATCCTTACGAGCAGTACTTC.

The chain joins TRBV10-3 to TRBJ1-6; tentative D call: TRBD1 (6 bases). Germline V gives CDR1 ENHRY, CDR2 SYGVKD. The CDR3 runs to 14 residues. Trimming removed 4 bases at V and 7 bases at J, with 11 bases between. CDR3 amino acids: CAISGTANNSPLHF. In DNA, the CDR3 is TGTGCCATCAGTGGGACAGCTAACAATTCACCCCTCCACTTT.

V gene TRBV5-4 combines with J gene TRBJ1-1, with 9 nucleotides matching TRBD1. The CDR3 runs 14 residues. Germline V lookup: CDR1 SGHNT, CDR2 YYREEE (reference sequence). The J segment lost 4 bases and the V segment lost 0 bases, leaving 1 base of the junction unmatched. This chain's CDR3 is CASSLGTGATEAFF. The CDR3 DNA sequence: TGTGCCAGCAGCTTGGGGACAGGGGCCACTGAAGCTTTCTTT.

This clone has only a few counts. The V and J genes are TRBV4-2 and TRBJ2-4; a possible D gene is TRBD1 (7 bases). CDR1 is LGHNA and CDR2 is YNFKEQ in the germline V gene. This CDR3 region has 16 residues. The V end lost 0 bases, the J end lost 9 bases, and 18 bases lay between the germline ends. The CDR3 loop reads CASSQDKEGARGIQYF. The DNA for the CDR3 is TGTGCCAGCAGCCAAGATAAGGAGGGGGCGCGCGGCATTCAGTACTTC.

This clone was recorded only once. The rearrangement links TRBV6-4 to TRBJ2-7, with D unresolved. The germline V gene encodes CDR1 MRHNA and CDR2 SNTAGT. CDR3 length: 12 residues. The V gene lost 6 bases and the J gene lost 7 bases, with 13 bases spanning the gap. The chain's CDR3 is CASRLAPTEQYF. The CDR3 region has the DNA TGTGCCAGCAGGTTGGCCCCGACAGAGCAGTACTTC.

The V call is TRBV11-3, the J call TRBJ1-1, with D hard to call. Germline V gene lookup returns CDR1 SGHNT and CDR2 YENEEA. V was clipped by 5 bases and J by 1 base, with 8 bases between them. The length of the CDR3 is 13 residues. CDR3 sequence (DNA): TGTGCCAGCAGCAGCTTATGGAACACTGAAGCTTTCTTT. Translating gives CASSSLWNTEAFF.

The chain couples TRBV2 to TRBJ2-7, with a possible D match to TRBD1 (5 bases). Per the germline V gene, CDR1 is SNHLY and CDR2 is FYNNEI. The CDR3 covers 13 residues. Trimming left V 8 bases short and J 4 bases short, with 15 bases between. The CDR3 here is CASAVTDSYEQYF. The CDR3 DNA reads TGTGCCAGCGCGGTGACAGATAGTTACGAGCAGTACTTC.

This clone was recorded a few times. The chain combines TRBV7-2 with TRBJ2-1; the match to TRBD2 covers 9 bases. The ends lost 8 bases at V and 0 bases at J; junction bases unmatched: 11. This CDR3 spans 17 amino acids. Germline V gene data show CDR1 as SGHTA and CDR2 as FQGNSA. The CDR3 bases are TGTGCCAGCCAACATCCACGGCGGGGGGGCTCCTACAATGAGCAGTTCTTC. Its translation is CASQHPRRGGSYNEQFF.

V is TRBV9 and J is TRBJ2-3, with a tentative D call TRBD2 (5 bases). Germline V CDR1 and CDR2: SGDLS, YYNGEE. The germline V and J ends were trimmed by 0 bases and 1 base, with 15 bases remaining between them. CDR3 length: 17 residues. The CDR3: CASSVGRRSLGTDTQYF. The CDR3 nucleotides are TGTGCCAGCAGCGTAGGAAGGAGGAGCTTGGGCACAGATACGCAGTATTTT. Looking up the rest from reference TRBV9 and TRBJ2-3 gives the full variable domain: DSGVTQTPKHLITATGQRVTLRCSPRSGDLSVYWYQQSLDQGLQFLIQYYNGEERAKGNILERFSAQQFPDLHSELNLSSLELGDSALYFCASSVGRRSLGTDTQYFGPGTRLTVL.

The chain is built from TRBV7-9 and TRBJ2-1; 12 bases line up with TRBD2. Trimming took 3 bases from V and 4 from J; bases not matched to a gene: 1. CDR1 SEHNR and CDR2 FQNEAQ come from the germline V gene (reference sequence). The CDR3 consists of 15 residues. CDR3 region: CASSFGLAGYNEQFF. The CDR3 DNA reads as TGTGCCAGCAGCTTCGGACTAGCGGGGTACAATGAGCAGTTCTTC.

The genes are TRBV5-1 and TRBJ2-1; TRBD1 matches 7 bases. The CDR3 is made up of 13 amino acids. The J segment lost 10 bases and the V segment lost 1 base, leaving 5 bases of the junction unmatched. In germline, CDR1 is SGHRS, CDR2 YFSETQ. The CDR3 sequence: CASSLRRGGEQFF. CDR3 nucleotide sequence: TGCGCCAGCAGCTTGAGGAGAGGGGGCGAGCAGTTCTTC.

The table lists this clone with a count of one. The chain carries TRBV6-1 and TRBJ1-5, with a weak D call TRBD1 (5 bases). The CDR3 contains 16 residues. V lost 4 bases, J lost 4 bases, and 17 bases lay in between. From germline, CDR1 is MNHNS and CDR2 SASEGT. The CDR3 DNA reads as TGTGCCAGCAGTGGAGGGCCCGGGGGTCTGAATCAGCCCCAGCATTTT. This encodes CASSGGPGGLNQPQHF.

The chain joins TRBV19 to TRBJ2-2; maybe TRBD2 (5 bases). Germline V gene sequence: CDR1 LNHDA, CDR2 SQIVND (reference sequence). The V end lost 5 bases, the J end lost 3 bases, and 13 bases lay between the germline ends. CDR3 length: 15 amino acids. The CDR3 protein is CASSVSGMYTGELFF. The DNA of the CDR3 is TGTGCCAGTAGTGTGTCCGGGATGTACACCGGGGAGCTGTTTTTT.

The rearrangement joins TRBV2 to TRBJ2-7; possible D gene TRBD2, 5 bases. Trimming took 0 bases from V and 1 from J, leaving 13 bases between them. The CDR3 is made up of 16 amino acids. Germline loops: CDR1 SNHLY, CDR2 FYNNEI. The DNA for the CDR3 is TGTGCCAGCAGTGAAGCCCCCCTAGCTACGTCCTACGAGCAGTACTTC. It encodes CASSEAPLATSYEQYF.

The chain carries TRBV30 and TRBJ2-7; D remains ambiguous. Deletions cut 1 base from V and 5 bases from J, with 6 bases between. The CDR3 spans 11 residues. Germline V CDR1 and CDR2: GTSNPN, SVGIG (reference sequence). The DNA for the CDR3 is TGTGCCTGGAGTGAGAGTAACGAGCAGTACTTC. Translation: CAWSESNEQYF.

The V and J genes are TRBV6-1 and TRBJ1-1; TRBD1 matches 10 bases. The germline gives CDR1 MNHNS, CDR2 SASEGT. V shed 4 bases, J shed 5 bases, and the junction held 10 bases outside the gene matches. CDR3 length: 16 residues. The CDR3 sequence is CASSGGDRGFWTEAFF. CDR3 DNA: TGTGCCAGCAGTGGGGGGGACAGGGGATTTTGGACTGAAGCTTTCTTT.

This CDR3 is CASSLRGSWRNEQFF. CDR3 bases: TGTGCCAGCAGCTTAAGGGGGTCGTGGCGCAATGAGCAGTTCTTC. The J gene is TRBJ2-1, the V gene TRBV7-2, with D possibly TRBD1 on 6 matching bases. The germline V gene has CDR1 SGHTA and CDR2 FQGNSA. This CDR3 has 15 residues. Trimming took 2 bases from V and 6 from J, leaving 14 bases between them.

This chain joins TRBV2 and TRBJ2-7; 9 bases map to TRBD1. V lost 6 bases and J lost 3; bases outside the gene matches: 6. CDR3 size: 14 residues. CDR1 is SNHLY and CDR2 is FYNNEI in the germline V gene. The CDR3 DNA follows: TGTGCCAGCAGACCTCCGGGACAGGGCTACGAGCAGTACTTC. Translated, it gives CASRPPGQGYEQYF.

The CDR3 sequence: CASSQDTGRVNEQYF. CDR3 nucleotides: TGTGCCAGCAGCCAAGACACCGGGAGGGTGAACGAGCAGTACTTC. V gene TRBV4-2 combines with J gene TRBJ2-7, with 8 nucleotides matching TRBD2. Germline-derived CDR1 and CDR2 are LGHNA and YNFKEQ. J was trimmed by 5 bases and V by 0 bases; bases with no gene match: 6. This CDR3 is built from 15 residues.

This sequence joins TRBV27 and TRBJ2-3; D perhaps matches TRBD2 (5 bases). This CDR3 region has 15 residues. Deletions cut 0 bases from V and 0 bases from J, with 7 bases between. CDR1 and CDR2 (germline): MNHEY, SMNVEV (reference sequence). The CDR3, as DNA: TGTGCCAGCAGTTTATCAGCGGCTAGCACAGATACGCAGTATTTT. Translation: CASSLSAASTDTQYF.

The gene calls are TRBV5-1 and TRBJ2-1; 9 bases agree with TRBD1. The length of the CDR3 is 16 residues. V was pared by 0 bases and J by 6 bases, with 7 bases of the junction left unmatched. Germline V gene data show CDR1 as SGHRS and CDR2 as YFSETQ. The DNA for the CDR3 is TGCGCCAGCAGCTTGGGGGGACAGGGTGGGGTCAATGAGCAGTTCTTC. Its protein product is CASSLGGQGGVNEQFF.

This rearrangement joins TRBV9 to TRBJ2-3; D remains ambiguous. The CDR3 totals 13 residues. Looked up from germline, CDR1 is SGDLS and CDR2 is YYNGEE. Trimming cost V 1 base and J 1 base, with 4 bases left between them. In DNA form, the CDR3 reads TGTGCCAGCAGCGTATTAGGCACAGATACGCAGTATTTT. Protein: CASSVLGTDTQYF. Drawing the rest from reference TRBV9 and TRBJ2-3, the complete variable domain is DSGVTQTPKHLITATGQRVTLRCSPRSGDLSVYWYQQSLDQGLQFLIQYYNGEERAKGNILERFSAQQFPDLHSELNLSSLELGDSALYFCASSVLGTDTQYFGPGTRLTVL.

The chain combines TRBV18 with TRBJ2-7, with 7 bases matching TRBD1. V lost 3 bases and J lost 6; bases outside the gene matches: 14. The CDR3 has 16 amino acids. CDR1 and CDR2 from the germline V gene are KGHSH and LQKENI. CDR3 sequence: CASSPSTGSALTEQYF. CDR3 nucleotides: TGTGCCAGCTCACCTTCGACAGGGTCCGCCCTTACCGAGCAGTACTTC.

The CDR3 DNA follows: TGTGCCAGCAGCCCCGGGACAGGGGGACTATTAACCTCTGGAAACACCATATATTTT. Translation gives CASSPGTGGLLTSGNTIYF. The genes are TRBV7-6 and TRBJ1-3, with 11 bases identical to TRBD1. Trimming took 5 bases from V and 0 from J; bases not matched to a gene: 12. This CDR3 region has 19 residues. Per the germline V gene, CDR1 is SGHVS and CDR2 is FNYEAQ.

The rearrangement links TRBV13 to TRBJ2-7, with 11 bases lining up with TRBD2. The germline V gene has CDR1 PRHDT and CDR2 FYEKMQ (reference sequence). The trim removed 4 bases at V and 0 bases at J, leaving 8 bases unmatched. The CDR3 consists of 17 residues. The CDR3, as DNA: TGTGCCAGCAGCTCCGGGACTAGCGGACCTAGCTCCTACGAGCAGTACTTC. Translation: CASSSGTSGPSSYEQYF. Full variable domain (remainder filled in from reference TRBV13 and TRBJ2-7): AAGVIQSPRHLIKEKRETATLKCYPIPRHDTVYWYQQGPGQDPQFLISFYEKMQSDKGSIPDRFSAQQFSDYHSELNMSSLELGDSALYFCASSSGTSGPSSYEQYFGPGTRLTVT.